This T cell receptor beta chain originates from a study of blood T cell repertoires in COVID-19. Overall study context: Collection of acute and convalescent COVID-19 samples took place in the United States, Italy and Spain.

The method was immunoSEQ multiplex PCR; TCRdb's version includes in-frame clones alone and lacks a portion of them. The sample has 160,000 or so clones, around 82% seen once. Germline values: CDR1 SGDLS, CDR2 YYNGEE. V lost 4 bases to trimming and J lost 0 bases; unmatched junction nucleotides: 3. The CDR3 length is 15 residues. This receptor was obtained from a man aged 60 to 69 with active or convalescent COVID-19. Sequenced: peripheral blood. This chain links TRBV9 with TRBJ2-1; 8 nucleotides align to TRBD2. The DNA of the CDR3 is TGTGCCAGCAGCTTCAGCGGGGGCTCCTACAATGAGCAGTTCTTC. This codes for CASSFSGGSYNEQFF.